Described below is a single TCR beta chain sequence and its context. HIV-negative, healthy adults without recent acute infections or vaccinations were the donors. In the original workflow: Junction-only sequences without quality scores were provided by ImmunoSEQ, so filtering was different. Data came from immunoSEQ multiplex PCR; TCRdb stores just in-frame clones and leaves some out. That table supplies the V and J calls and clone size; D and trimming were determined from the DNA. The table has some 1.5 million clones, over 95% seen once. The data were obtained in a study of shared clonotypes between healthy human individuals. With 5 bases removed from V and 7 bases from J, the gap between germline ends came to 30 bases. This CDR3 is built from 18 residues. Per the germline V gene, CDR1 is SGHVS and CDR2 is FNYEAQ.

Sequencing input: naive CD4+ T cells sorted from blood. The subset denotes: CD45RA+ positively selected. V and J are TRBV7-6 and TRBJ2-7, with a weak D call TRBD2 (7 bases). The receptor was derived from a man younger than 45 in good health. The CDR3 reads CASSPRTAGTTVSHEQYF. CDR3 nucleotide sequence: TGTGCCAGCAGCCCCCGGACAGCCGGGACTACCGTATCTCATGAGCAGTACTTC.